This T cell receptor beta chain is from a study of cytomegalovirus exposure and HLA in healthy donors. The wider study: Within an early data release were about 85 million unique TCRs drawn from HLA-typed donors.

Trimming cost V 5 bases and J 5 bases; bases outside gene matches: 2. Germline-derived CDR1 and CDR2 are MRHNA and SNTAGT. The CDR3 is 13 residues long. Study-level results: For TCR beta chains, V- and J-gene trimming was later linked to a missense DCLRE1C variant.

Healthy bone marrow donors formed the donor group. On this clone: Its antigen remains unknown.

The PCR made use of 60 Vbeta and 13 Jbeta primers. Data came from immunoSEQ multiplex PCR; TCRdb stores just in-frame clones and leaves some out. The data hold about 190,000 clones, with 70% to 75% observed a single time. This clonotype was obtained from a man younger than 40 in good health and CMV-seropositive. The sample consisted of PBMCs. J is TRBJ2-2 and V is TRBV6-4; 7 positions match TRBD1. The DNA of the CDR3 is TGTGCCAGCAGTAAGGACAGGACCGGGGAGCTGTTTTTT. Translation gives CASSKDRTGELFF.